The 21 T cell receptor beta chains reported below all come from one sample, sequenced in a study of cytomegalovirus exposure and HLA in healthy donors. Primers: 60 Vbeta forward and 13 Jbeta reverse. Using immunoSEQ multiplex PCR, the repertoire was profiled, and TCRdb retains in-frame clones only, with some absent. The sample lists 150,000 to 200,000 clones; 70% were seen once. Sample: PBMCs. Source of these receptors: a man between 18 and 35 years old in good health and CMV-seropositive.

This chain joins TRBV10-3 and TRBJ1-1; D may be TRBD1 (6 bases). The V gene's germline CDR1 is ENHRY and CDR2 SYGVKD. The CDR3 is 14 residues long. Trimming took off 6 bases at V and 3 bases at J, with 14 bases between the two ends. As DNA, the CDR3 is TGTGCCATCAGGGGTCCAGGGGTAGACACTGAAGCTTTCTTT. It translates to CAIRGPGVDTEAFF.

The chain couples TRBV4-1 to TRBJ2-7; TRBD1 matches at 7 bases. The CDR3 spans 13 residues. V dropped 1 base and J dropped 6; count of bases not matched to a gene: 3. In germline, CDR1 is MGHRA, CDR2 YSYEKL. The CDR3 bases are TGCGCCAGCAGCCAAGCGACAGGGACCGAGCAGTACGTC. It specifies CASSQATGTEQYV.

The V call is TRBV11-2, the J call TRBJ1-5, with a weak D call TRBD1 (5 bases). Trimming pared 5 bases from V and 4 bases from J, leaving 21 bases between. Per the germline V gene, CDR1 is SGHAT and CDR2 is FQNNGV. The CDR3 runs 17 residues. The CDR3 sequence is CASSATGSLGKNQPQHF. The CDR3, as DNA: TGTGCCAGCAGCGCAACAGGTTCCCTAGGAAAAAATCAGCCCCAGCATTTT.

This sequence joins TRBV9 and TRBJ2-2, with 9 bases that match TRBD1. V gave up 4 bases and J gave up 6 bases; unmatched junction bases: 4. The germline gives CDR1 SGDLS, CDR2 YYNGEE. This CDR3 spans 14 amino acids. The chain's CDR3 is CASSINRGPGELFF. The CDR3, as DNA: TGTGCCAGCAGCATAAACAGGGGGCCCGGGGAGCTGTTTTTT.

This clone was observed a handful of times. CDR3 coding DNA: TGTGCCAGCAGTGAAAATTGGGGGCCGTACGAGCAGTACGTC. It yields the protein CASSENWGPYEQYV. The chain carries TRBV6-1 and TRBJ2-7, with a weak D call TRBD1 (6 bases). Trimming removed 2 bases from V and 4 bases from J, with 12 bases in between. The CDR3 length is 14 residues. Germline V gene lookup returns CDR1 MNHNS and CDR2 SASEGT.

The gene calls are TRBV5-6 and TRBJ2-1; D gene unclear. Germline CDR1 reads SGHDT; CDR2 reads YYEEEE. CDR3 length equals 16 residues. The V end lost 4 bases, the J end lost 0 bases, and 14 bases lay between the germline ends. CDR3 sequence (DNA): TGTGCCAGCAGCCGCAGTTTTGGAGTCTCCTACAATGAGCAGTTCTTC. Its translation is CASSRSFGVSYNEQFF.

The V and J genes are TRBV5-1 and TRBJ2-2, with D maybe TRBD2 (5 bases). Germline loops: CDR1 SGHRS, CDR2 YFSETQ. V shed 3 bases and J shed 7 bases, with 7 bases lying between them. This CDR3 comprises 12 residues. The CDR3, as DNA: TGCGCCAGCAGCTACGGAGGCGGGGAGCTGTTTTTT. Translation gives CASSYGGGELFF.

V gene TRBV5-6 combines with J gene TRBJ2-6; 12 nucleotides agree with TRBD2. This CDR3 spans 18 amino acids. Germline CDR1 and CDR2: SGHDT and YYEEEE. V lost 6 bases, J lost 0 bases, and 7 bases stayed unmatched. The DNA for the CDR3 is TGTGCCAGCACCCTAGGACTAGCGGGATTCTCTGGGGCCAACGTCCTGACTTTC. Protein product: CASTLGLAGFSGANVLTF.

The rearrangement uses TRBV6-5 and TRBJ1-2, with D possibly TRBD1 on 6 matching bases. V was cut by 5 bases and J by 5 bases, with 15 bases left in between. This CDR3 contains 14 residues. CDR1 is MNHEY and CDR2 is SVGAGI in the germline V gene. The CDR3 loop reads CASSPTGQLYGYTF. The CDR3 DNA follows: TGTGCCAGCAGTCCCACAGGGCAGCTTTATGGCTACACCTTC.

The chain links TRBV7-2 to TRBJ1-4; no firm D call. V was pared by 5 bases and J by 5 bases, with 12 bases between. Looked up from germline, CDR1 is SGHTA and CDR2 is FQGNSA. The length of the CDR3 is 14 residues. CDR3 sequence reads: CASSPRGQNEKLFF. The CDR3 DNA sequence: TGTGCCAGCAGCCCGAGAGGCCAGAATGAAAAACTGTTTTTT.

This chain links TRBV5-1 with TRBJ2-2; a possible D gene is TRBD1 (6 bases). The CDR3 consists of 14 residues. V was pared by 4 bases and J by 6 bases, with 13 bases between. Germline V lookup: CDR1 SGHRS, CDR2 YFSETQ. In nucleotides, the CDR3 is TGCGCCAGCAGCCCCACACAGGGTTCCGGGGAGCTGTTTTTT. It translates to CASSPTQGSGELFF.

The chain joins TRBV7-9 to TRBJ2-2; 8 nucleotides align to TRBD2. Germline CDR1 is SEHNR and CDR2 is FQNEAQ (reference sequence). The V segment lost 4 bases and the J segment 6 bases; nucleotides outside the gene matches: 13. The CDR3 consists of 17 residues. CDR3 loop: CASSWPVFGGAPGELFF. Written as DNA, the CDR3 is TGTGCCAGCAGCTGGCCCGTCTTCGGGGGGGCGCCCGGGGAGCTGTTTTTT.

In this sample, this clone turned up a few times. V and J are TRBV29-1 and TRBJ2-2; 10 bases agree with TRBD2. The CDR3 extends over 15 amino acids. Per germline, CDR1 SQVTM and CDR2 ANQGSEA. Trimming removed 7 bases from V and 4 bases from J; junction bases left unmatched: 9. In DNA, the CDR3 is TGCAGCGCCCCCCGAGCGGGGGGGCGCACCGGGGAGCTGTTTTTT. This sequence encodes CSAPRAGGRTGELFF.

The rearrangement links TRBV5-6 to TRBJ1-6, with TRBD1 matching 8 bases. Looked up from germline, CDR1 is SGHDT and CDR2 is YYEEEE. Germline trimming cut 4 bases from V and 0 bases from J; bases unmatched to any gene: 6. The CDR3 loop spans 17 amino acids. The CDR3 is CASSTHRGGSYNSPLHF. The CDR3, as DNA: TGTGCCAGCAGCACACACAGGGGGGGCTCCTATAATTCACCCCTCCACTTT.

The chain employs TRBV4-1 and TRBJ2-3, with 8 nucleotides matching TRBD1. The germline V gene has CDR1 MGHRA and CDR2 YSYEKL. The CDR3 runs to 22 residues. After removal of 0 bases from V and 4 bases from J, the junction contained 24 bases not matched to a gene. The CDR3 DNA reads TGCGCCAGCAGCCAAGAGTATGTGGATAGGCAAGTCAGGGGGCGTAGCGCAGATACGCAGTATTTT. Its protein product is CASSQEYVDRQVRGRSADTQYF.

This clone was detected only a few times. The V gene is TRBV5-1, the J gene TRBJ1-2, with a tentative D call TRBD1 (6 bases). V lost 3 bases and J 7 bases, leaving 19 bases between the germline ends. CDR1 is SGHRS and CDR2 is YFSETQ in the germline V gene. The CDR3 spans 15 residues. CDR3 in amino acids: CASSSGQGSGSGYTF. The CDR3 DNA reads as TGCGCCAGCAGCTCGGGTCAGGGGAGTGGCAGTGGCTACACCTTC.

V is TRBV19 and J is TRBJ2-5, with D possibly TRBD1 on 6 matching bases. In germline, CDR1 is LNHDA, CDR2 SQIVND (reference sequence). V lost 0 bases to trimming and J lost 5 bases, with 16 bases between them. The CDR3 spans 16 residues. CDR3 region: CASSIDKQGRRETQYF. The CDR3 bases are TGTGCCAGTAGTATAGACAAACAGGGCCGGAGGGAGACCCAGTACTTC.

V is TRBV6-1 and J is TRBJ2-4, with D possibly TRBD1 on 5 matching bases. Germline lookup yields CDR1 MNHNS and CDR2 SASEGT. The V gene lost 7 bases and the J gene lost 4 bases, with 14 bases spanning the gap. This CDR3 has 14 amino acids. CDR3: CASNDRQRKNIQYF. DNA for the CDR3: TGTGCCAGCAATGATCGACAGAGGAAAAACATTCAGTACTTC.

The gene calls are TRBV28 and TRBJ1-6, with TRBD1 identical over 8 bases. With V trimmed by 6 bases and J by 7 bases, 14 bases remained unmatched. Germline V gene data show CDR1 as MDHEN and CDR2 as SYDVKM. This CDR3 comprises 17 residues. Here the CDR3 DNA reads TGTGCCAGCAGCCGCCTTGGACAGGGTCAGGGAAATTCACCCCTCCACTTT. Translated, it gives CASSRLGQGQGNSPLHF.

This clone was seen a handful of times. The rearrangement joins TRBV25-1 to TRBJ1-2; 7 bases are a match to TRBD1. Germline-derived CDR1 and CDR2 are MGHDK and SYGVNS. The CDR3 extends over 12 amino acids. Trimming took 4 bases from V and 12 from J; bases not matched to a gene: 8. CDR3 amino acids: CASSVTRQGDTF. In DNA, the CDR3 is TGTGCCAGCAGTGTAACCCGACAGGGAGACACCTTC.

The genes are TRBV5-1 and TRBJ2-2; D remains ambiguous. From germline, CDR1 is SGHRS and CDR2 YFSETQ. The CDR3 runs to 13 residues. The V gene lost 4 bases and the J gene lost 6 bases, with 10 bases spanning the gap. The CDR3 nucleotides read TGCGCCAGCAGCCCACAGTCCCCCGGGGAGCTGTTTTTT. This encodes CASSPQSPGELFF.